The clone carrying this TCR beta chain was recorded a few times. Its target is not known. Trimming at V came to 2 bases and at J to 5 bases, leaving 4 bases not matched to a gene. Germline CDR1 reads LNHNV; CDR2 reads YYDKDF (reference sequence). This CDR3 contains 14 residues. This sample stems from a study of vaccination and CD4 T cells after COVID-19. On the study more broadly: Each control was exposed to a CEFX pool, an HIV-1 Nef pool, or no peptide at all.

At the Johns Hopkins FTIC core, DNA taken from cultured CD4+ T cells was sequenced by way of the Oncomine TCR Beta short-read assay. CD4+ T cells were cultured, and genomic DNA was extracted from them. TCRdb reanalysed the PCR reads using MiXCR and keeps one entry per CDR3 protein. The sample contains fewer than 25,000 distinct CDR3 sequences, roughly 40% of which appear only once. Sample treatment: approximately 9-day PBMC culture with coronavirus spike peptide pools or control peptides (ViraFEST assay). With peptide pools, ViraFEST first expanded antigen-specific T cells and afterwards sequenced their TCRs.

This clonotype originated in a human donor who received a COVID-19 vaccine. Sequences were derived from CD4+ T cells from blood, cultured in vitro, sampled before SARS-CoV-2 vaccination. V is TRBV15 and J is TRBJ2-3; 7 bases are a match to TRBD2. The CDR3 DNA is TGTGCCACCAGCAGACTCAGCGGGGAAGATACGCAGTATTTT. It is translated as CATSRLSGEDTQYF.